Below, 13 T cell receptor beta chains from the same sample are listed, as sequenced in a study of CD8 T cells in Susac syndrome. The authors reverse transcribed roughly 0.45 to 1 ug RNA with random hexamers. TCRdb re-called the immunoSEQ multiplex PCR reads with MiXCR, one entry per CDR3 protein. The table has approximately 190,000 distinct CDR3 sequences, about 94% seen once; the top ten hold around 0.1%. The sequenced sample was CD4+ T cells from PBMCs. The receptor set was obtained from a human donor in good health.

The chain carries TRBV5-1 and TRBJ2-1; 12 bases are shared with TRBD2. The V and J ends lost 1 base and 3 bases, in that order; junction bases with no gene match: 5. Per germline, CDR1 SGHRS and CDR2 YFSETQ. The CDR3 runs to 17 residues. The CDR3 DNA follows: TGCGCCAGCAGCTTGTTGTCTAGCGGGGGGGGCTACAATGAGCAGTTCTTC. This translates into CASSLLSSGGGYNEQFF.

The chain employs TRBV14 and TRBJ2-6; the D gene is possibly TRBD1 (6 bases). CDR1 SGHDN and CDR2 FVKESK come from the germline V gene. CDR3 length: 20 amino acids. V shed 4 bases and J shed 0 bases, with 22 bases lying between them. CDR3 loop: CASSPERRLTGNSGANVLTF. The CDR3 DNA follows: TGTGCCAGCAGCCCAGAAAGACGATTGACAGGCAACTCTGGGGCCAACGTCCTGACTTTC.

This chain links TRBV4-1 with TRBJ2-7; D not resolved. Germline loops: CDR1 MGHRA, CDR2 YSYEKL. Trimming stripped 0 bases from V and 2 bases from J, with 8 bases between. The CDR3 runs to 14 residues. DNA for the CDR3: TGCGCCAGCAGCCAAGAGGGCGACACCTACGAGCAGTACTTC. Encoded protein: CASSQEGDTYEQYF.

This clonotype was observed a single time. Written as DNA, the CDR3 is TGTGCCACCAGCAGAGATGAGCAGCCCCAGCATTTT. Amino acid sequence: CATSRDEQPQHF. J is TRBJ1-5 and V is TRBV15; D remains ambiguous. There are 12 residues in the CDR3. Trimming took off 0 bases at V and 7 bases at J, with 4 bases between the two ends. Germline CDR1 LNHNV, CDR2 YYDKDF (reference sequence). The whole variable domain, remainder taken from reference TRBV15 and TRBJ1-5, is DAMVIQNPRYQVTQFGKPVTLSCSQTLNHNVMYWYQQKSSQAPKLLFHYYDKDFNNEADTPDNFQSRRPNTSFCFLDIRSPGLGDTAMYLCATSRDEQPQHFGDGTRLSIL.

CDR3 region: CASSVRASSYNEQFF. Written as DNA, the CDR3 is TGTGCCAGCAGCGTCCGGGCGAGCTCCTACAATGAGCAGTTCTTC. The J gene is TRBJ2-1, the V gene TRBV9; unclear D gene. Germline-derived CDR1 and CDR2 are SGDLS and YYNGEE. The V end lost 2 bases, the J end lost 0 bases, and 9 bases lay between the germline ends. The CDR3 extends over 15 amino acids.

This chain connects TRBV4-3 to TRBJ1-3; no definite D call. CDR1 and CDR2 (germline): LGHNA, YSLEER. Trimming removed 8 bases at V and 1 base at J, with 15 bases between. The CDR3 has 15 amino acids. The CDR3 loop is CASSFMGRSGNTIYF. The CDR3 DNA sequence: TGCGCCAGCTCCTTCATGGGCCGGTCTGGAAACACCATATATTTT.

The chain uses TRBV5-1 and TRBJ1-6; D unclear. The germline V gene encodes CDR1 SGHRS and CDR2 YFSETQ. V was cut by 3 bases and J by 7 bases, with 8 bases left in between. CDR3 length equals 13 residues. In DNA, the CDR3 is TGCGCCAGCAGCTCTGGGCCCAATTCACCCCTCCACTTT. Protein sequence: CASSSGPNSPLHF.

This clonotype has a single count. V is TRBV14 and J is TRBJ1-6; 9 bases map to TRBD1. J gave up 3 bases and V 6 bases, and 6 bases lay outside the gene matches. The CDR3 extends over 16 amino acids. From germline, CDR1 is SGHDN and CDR2 FVKESK. In DNA form, the CDR3 reads TGTGCCAGCAGAGCCAACAGGGGGCTCTATAATTCACCCCTCCACTTT. The encoded protein is CASRANRGLYNSPLHF.

This clonotype was observed a single time. This sequence joins TRBV6-5 and TRBJ1-2; D is possibly TRBD1 (5 bases). This CDR3 region has 14 residues. The ends were cut back, 6 bases at V and 6 bases at J, with 17 bases in the middle. The V gene's germline CDR1 is MNHEY and CDR2 SVGAGI. Here the CDR3 reads CASSPDVGLDGYTF. CDR3 DNA sequence: TGTGCCAGCAGCCCGGACGTGGGGCTCGATGGCTACACCTTC.

The chain employs TRBV12-3 or TRBV12-4 and TRBJ2-3; maybe TRBD2 (6 bases). V gave up 2 bases and J gave up 3 bases, with 12 bases separating them. The CDR3 loop spans 15 amino acids. CDR3 sequence reads: CASSLSTGGTDTQYF. The CDR3, as DNA: TGTGCCAGCAGTTTATCTACTGGAGGGACAGATACGCAGTATTTT.

The rearrangement uses TRBV7-8 and TRBJ2-2, with D possibly being TRBD1 (6 bases). CDR1 is SGHVS and CDR2 is FQNEAQ in the germline V gene. V was cut by 5 bases and J by 4 bases, with 17 bases left in between. CDR3 size: 16 residues. The CDR3 nucleotides are TGTGCCAGCAGCGCGACCAGGACAGCGATCACCGGGGAGCTGTTTTTT. Translating gives CASSATRTAITGELFF. Filled out from reference TRBV7-8 and TRBJ2-2, the complete variable domain reads GAGVSQSPRYKVAKRGQDVALRCDPISGHVSLFWYQQALGQGPEFLTYFQNEAQLDKSGLPSDRFFAERPEGSVSTLKIQRTQQEDSAVYLCASSATRTAITGELFFGEGSRLTVL.

V usage is TRBV5-1 and J usage is TRBJ2-2, with 8 bases matching TRBD1. V was clipped by 6 bases and J by 2 bases; unmatched bases: 6. The CDR3 is 15 residues long. CDR1 is SGHRS, CDR2 YFSETQ, per germline. For the CDR3, the DNA is TGCGCCAGCACCCCGGACAGGGCTAACACCGGGGAGCTGTTTTTT. Protein sequence: CASTPDRANTGELFF. The variable domain in full, completed from reference TRBV5-1 and TRBJ2-2, reads KAGVTQTPRYLIKTRGQQVTLSCSPISGHRSVSWYQQTPGQGLQFLFEYFSETQRNKGNFPGRFSGRQFSNSRSEMNVSTLELGDSALYLCASTPDRANTGELFFGEGSRLTVL.

In this sample, this clonotype turned up once. The rearrangement links TRBV12-3 or TRBV12-4 to TRBJ1-5, with D possibly being TRBD1 (6 bases). V lost 5 bases and J 3 bases, leaving 14 bases between the germline ends. CDR3 length: 15 residues. The CDR3: CASSPTGSNNQPQHF. The CDR3 bases are TGTGCCAGCAGTCCAACAGGGTCTAACAATCAGCCCCAGCATTTT.